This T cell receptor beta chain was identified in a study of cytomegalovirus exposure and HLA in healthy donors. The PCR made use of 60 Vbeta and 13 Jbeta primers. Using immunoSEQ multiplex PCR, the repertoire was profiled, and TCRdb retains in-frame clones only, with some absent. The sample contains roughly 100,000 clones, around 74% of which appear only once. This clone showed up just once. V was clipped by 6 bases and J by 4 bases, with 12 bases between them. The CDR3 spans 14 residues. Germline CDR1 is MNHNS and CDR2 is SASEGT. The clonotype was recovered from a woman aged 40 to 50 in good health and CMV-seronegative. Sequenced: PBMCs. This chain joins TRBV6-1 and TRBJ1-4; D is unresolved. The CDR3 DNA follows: TGTGCCAGCAGACCTAGCGTAGTTAATGAAAAACTGTTTTTT. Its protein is CASRPSVVNEKLFF.